This TCR beta chain appears in the sequencing data of a study of CD8+ T cells in alopecia areata. The wider study: Treatment of the treated patients consisted of oral tofacitinib, 5 to 10 mg twice daily. It was 6 to 18 months of tofacitinib, and then there were 6 months off drug. The study, taken as a whole, reports: Scalp sample sequencing also detects resident alphabeta T cells of normal skin. Clonality was higher in lesional than normal scalp, especially in alopecia totalis/universalis.

As regards this clone: Its antigen is currently unknown.

Reverse transcription of extracted RNA yielded cDNA, which provided the sequencing template. Assay: immunoSEQ multiplex PCR; the TCRdb copy retains only in-frame clones and omits some. Found here are 10,000 to 15,000 clones, about 53% of them singletons; the top ten hold 11% to 15%. From alopecia areata patients, lesional scalp punch biopsies and peripheral blood were collected. Germline V CDR1 and CDR2: SQVTM, ANQGSEA. This CDR3 region has 14 residues. The V end was cut by 5 bases, the J end by 6 bases, with 17 bases between. The sample was skin. This receptor was obtained from a human donor with alopecia areata. The chain links TRBV29-1 to TRBJ1-5; TRBD1 might be the D (6 bases). CDR3 in amino acids: CSVWGGGFGQPQHF. The CDR3 DNA is TGCAGCGTTTGGGGGGGCGGATTCGGTCAGCCCCAGCATTTT.